Only one count was recorded for the clone carrying this T cell receptor beta chain. RNA, at roughly 0.45 to 1 ug, was reverse transcribed with random hexamers. It was immunoSEQ multiplex PCR that amplified TCR beta CDR3 across 54 Vbeta and 13 Jbeta. TCRdb independently ran MiXCR on the immunoSEQ multiplex PCR reads; one entry per CDR3 protein. The data show 100,000 to 150,000 distinct CDR3 sequences, with 65% to 90% seen just once and more than 0.5% held by the top ten. The data were taken from a study of CD8 T cells in Susac syndrome. V dropped 1 base and J dropped 2 bases, with 11 bases sitting between them. CDR3 length equals 15 residues. Germline V CDR1 and CDR2: SGHVS, FQNEAQ. Sequencing targeted TCR beta in blood CD8+ and CD4+ T cells. In the multiple sclerosis control group, patients were treatment-naive and had stable or active relapsing-remitting disease. The authors negatively isolated CD8+ and CD4+ T cells and FACS-enriched TEMRA cells.

This TCR came from a human donor with multiple sclerosis. Input material: CD8+ T cells from PBMCs. The V and J genes are TRBV7-8 and TRBJ1-2; D is unresolved. CDR3 nucleotides: TGTGCCAGCAGCTTAGTTACAGACCAGAACTATGGCTACACCTTC. Amino acid sequence: CASSLVTDQNYGYTF. Full variable domain (rest looked up from reference TRBV7-8 and TRBJ1-2): GAGVSQSPRYKVAKRGQDVALRCDPISGHVSLFWYQQALGQGPEFLTYFQNEAQLDKSGLPSDRFFAERPEGSVSTLKIQRTQQEDSAVYLCASSLVTDQNYGYTFGSGTRLTVV.